This T cell receptor (beta chain) was obtained from a study of blood T cell repertoires in COVID-19. Per germline, CDR1 LNHDA and CDR2 SQIVND (reference sequence). The CDR3 runs to 16 residues. As to this clone: An end of the junction does not agree with germline; a read error may underlie this.

Assay used: immunoSEQ multiplex PCR; TCRdb lists only in-frame clones, some missing. The sample consists of about 480,000 clones, approximately 86% of them appearing once. Participants reported their clinical history, and cohort assignment relied on those reports. Sequencing was done on a sample of PBMCs or T cells enriched from blood (not recorded which). The sequence was collected from a woman aged 60-75 years who had recovered from COVID-19. This sequence joins TRBV19 and TRBJ2-7; TRBD1 might be the D (5 bases). CDR3 protein: CASSVDPRVSSYEQYF. The CDR3 coding sequence is TGTGCCAGTAGTGTAGACCCCAGGGTGAGCTCCTACGAGCAGTACTTC.